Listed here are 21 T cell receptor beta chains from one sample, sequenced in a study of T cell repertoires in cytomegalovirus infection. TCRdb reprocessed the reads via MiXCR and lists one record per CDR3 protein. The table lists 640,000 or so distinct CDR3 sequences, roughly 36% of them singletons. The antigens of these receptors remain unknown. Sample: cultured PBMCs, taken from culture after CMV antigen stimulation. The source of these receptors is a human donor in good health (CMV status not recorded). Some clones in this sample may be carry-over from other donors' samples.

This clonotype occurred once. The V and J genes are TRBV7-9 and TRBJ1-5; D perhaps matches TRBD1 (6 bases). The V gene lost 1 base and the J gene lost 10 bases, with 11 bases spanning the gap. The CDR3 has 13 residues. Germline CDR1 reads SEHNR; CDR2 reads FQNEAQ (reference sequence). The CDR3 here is CASSLEGGNPQHF. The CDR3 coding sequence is TGTGCCAGCAGCTTAGAAGGGGGGAACCCCCAGCATTTT.

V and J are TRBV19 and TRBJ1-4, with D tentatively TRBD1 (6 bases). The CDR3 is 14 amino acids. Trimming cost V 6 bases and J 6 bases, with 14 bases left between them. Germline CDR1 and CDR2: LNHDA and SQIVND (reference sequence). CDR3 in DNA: TGTGCCAGTAGAATGGCAGGGGAGGATGAAAAACTGTTTTTT. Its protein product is CASRMAGEDEKLFF.

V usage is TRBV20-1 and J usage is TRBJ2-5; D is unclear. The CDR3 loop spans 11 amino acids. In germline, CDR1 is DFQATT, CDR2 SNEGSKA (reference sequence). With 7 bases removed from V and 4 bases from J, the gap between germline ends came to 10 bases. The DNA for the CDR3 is TGCAGTGGGGCCGGCGGAGAGACCCAGTACTTC. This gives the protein CSGAGGETQYF.

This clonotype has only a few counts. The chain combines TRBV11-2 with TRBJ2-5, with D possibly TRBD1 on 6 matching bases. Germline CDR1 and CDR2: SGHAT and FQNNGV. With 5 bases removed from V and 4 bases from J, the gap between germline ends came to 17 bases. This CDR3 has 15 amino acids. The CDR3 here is CASSNIQGGGETQYF. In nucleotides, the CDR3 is TGTGCCAGCAGCAATATACAGGGTGGTGGAGAGACCCAGTACTTC. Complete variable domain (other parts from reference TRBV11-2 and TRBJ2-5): EAGVAQSPRYKIIEKRQSVAFWCNPISGHATLYWYQQILGQGPKLLIQFQNNGVVDDSQLPKDRFSAERLKGVDSTLKIQPAKLEDSAVYLCASSNIQGGGETQYFGPGTRLLVL.

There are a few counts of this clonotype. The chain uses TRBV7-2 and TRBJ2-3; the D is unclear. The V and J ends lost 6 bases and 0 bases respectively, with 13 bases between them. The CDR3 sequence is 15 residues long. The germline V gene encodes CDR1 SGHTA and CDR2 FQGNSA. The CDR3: CASRADPASTDTQYF. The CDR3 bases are TGTGCCAGCAGGGCAGACCCCGCTAGCACAGATACGCAGTATTTT.

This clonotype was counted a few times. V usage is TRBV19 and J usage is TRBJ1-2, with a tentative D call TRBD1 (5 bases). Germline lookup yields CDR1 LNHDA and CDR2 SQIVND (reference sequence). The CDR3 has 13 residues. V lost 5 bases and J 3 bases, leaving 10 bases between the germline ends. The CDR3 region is CASSEGPDYGYTF. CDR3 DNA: TGTGCCAGTAGTGAGGGGCCGGACTATGGCTACACCTTC.

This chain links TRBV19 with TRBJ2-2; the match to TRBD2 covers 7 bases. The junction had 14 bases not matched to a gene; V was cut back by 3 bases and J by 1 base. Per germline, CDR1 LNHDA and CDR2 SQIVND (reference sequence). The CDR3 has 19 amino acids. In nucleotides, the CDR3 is TGTGCCAGTAGTATCGGATGGGCGGGGGAGGAAGAGAACACCGGGGAGCTGTTTTTT. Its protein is CASSIGWAGEEENTGELFF.

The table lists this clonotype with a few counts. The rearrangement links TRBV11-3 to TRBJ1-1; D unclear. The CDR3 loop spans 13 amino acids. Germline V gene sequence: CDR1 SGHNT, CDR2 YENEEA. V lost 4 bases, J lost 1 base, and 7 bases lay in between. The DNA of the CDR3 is TGTGCCAGCAGCTCCGCAAGGAACACTGAAGCTTTCTTT. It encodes CASSSARNTEAFF.

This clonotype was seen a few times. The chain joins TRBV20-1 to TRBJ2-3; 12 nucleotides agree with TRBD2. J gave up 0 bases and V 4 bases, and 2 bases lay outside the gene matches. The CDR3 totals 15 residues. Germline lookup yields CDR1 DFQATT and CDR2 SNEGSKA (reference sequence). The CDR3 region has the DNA TGCAGTGCTACCGGACTAGCGGGGAGCACAGATACGCAGTATTTT. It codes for CSATGLAGSTDTQYF.

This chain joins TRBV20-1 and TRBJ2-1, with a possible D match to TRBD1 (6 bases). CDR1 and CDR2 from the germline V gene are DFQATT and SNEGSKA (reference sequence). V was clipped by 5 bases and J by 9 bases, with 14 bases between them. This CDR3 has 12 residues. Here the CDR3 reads CSAHYRVGEQFF. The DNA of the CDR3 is TGCAGTGCTCACTACAGGGTCGGTGAGCAGTTCTTC.

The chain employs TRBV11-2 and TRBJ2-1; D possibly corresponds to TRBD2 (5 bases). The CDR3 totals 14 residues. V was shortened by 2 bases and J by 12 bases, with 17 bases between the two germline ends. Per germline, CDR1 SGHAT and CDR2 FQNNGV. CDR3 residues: CASSLSSERRGQFF. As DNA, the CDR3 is TGTGCCAGCAGCTTAAGCTCGGAGCGCCGGGGGCAGTTCTTC. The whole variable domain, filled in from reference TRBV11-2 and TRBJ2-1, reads EAGVAQSPRYKIIEKRQSVAFWCNPISGHATLYWYQQILGQGPKLLIQFQNNGVVDDSQLPKDRFSAERLKGVDSTLKIQPAKLEDSAVYLCASSLSSERRGQFFGPGTRLTVL.

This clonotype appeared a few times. CDR3 coding DNA: TGTGCCAGTAAAGAAGATACGCAGTATTTT. Translating it yields CASKEDTQYF. The chain has TRBV2 and TRBJ2-3; D remains unclear. The germline CDR1 and CDR2 sequences are SNHLY and FYNNEI. The length of the CDR3 is 10 residues. V lost 9 bases and J lost 5, with 6 bases in between.

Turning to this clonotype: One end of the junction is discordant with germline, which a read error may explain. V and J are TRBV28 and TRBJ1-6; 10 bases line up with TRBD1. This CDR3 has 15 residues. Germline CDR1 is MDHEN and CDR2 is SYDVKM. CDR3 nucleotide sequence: TGTGCCAGCAGACCTCCTCCGGGACAGGGGCCACCCCTCCGCTTT. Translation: CASRPPPGQGPPLRF.

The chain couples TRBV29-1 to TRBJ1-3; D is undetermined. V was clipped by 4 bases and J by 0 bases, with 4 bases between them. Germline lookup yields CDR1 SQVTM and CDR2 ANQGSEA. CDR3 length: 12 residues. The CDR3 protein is CSVGFSGNTIYF. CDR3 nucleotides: TGCAGCGTTGGTTTCTCTGGAAACACCATATATTTT.

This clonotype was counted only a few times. CDR3 sequence: CASRQRTATDTQYF. CDR3 in DNA: TGCGCCAGCAGGCAACGAACCGCCACAGATACGCAGTATTTT. The chain couples TRBV10-2 to TRBJ2-3; no clear D. Trimming stripped 6 bases from V and 2 bases from J, with 12 bases between. Germline V gene data show CDR1 as WSHSY and CDR2 as SAAADI. The CDR3 runs 14 residues.

DNA for the CDR3: TGCGCCAGCAGCTTGGCCGAGGGACAGGGCGCTGAAAAACTGTTTTTT. It codes for CASSLAEGQGAEKLFF. The chain combines TRBV5-1 with TRBJ1-4; 9 nucleotides align to TRBD1. The CDR3 has 16 residues. CDR1 is SGHRS, CDR2 YFSETQ, per germline. The ends lost 0 bases at V and 7 bases at J; junction bases unmatched: 7.

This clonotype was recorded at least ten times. In DNA form, the CDR3 reads TGTGCCAGCAGCCTTCGACAGAACACCGGGGAGCTGTTTTTT. This translates into CASSLRQNTGELFF. The chain has TRBV7-2 and TRBJ2-2, with D uncertain. Germline V lookup: CDR1 SGHTA, CDR2 FQGNSA. V lost 5 bases and J 1 base, leaving 8 bases between the germline ends. This CDR3 contains 14 residues.

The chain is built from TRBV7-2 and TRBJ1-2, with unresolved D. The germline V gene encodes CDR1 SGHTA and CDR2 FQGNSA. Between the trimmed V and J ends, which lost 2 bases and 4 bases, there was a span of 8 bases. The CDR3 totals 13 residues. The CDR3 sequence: CASSLRASYGYTF. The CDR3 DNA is TGTGCCAGCAGCTTAAGGGCATCCTATGGCTACACCTTC.

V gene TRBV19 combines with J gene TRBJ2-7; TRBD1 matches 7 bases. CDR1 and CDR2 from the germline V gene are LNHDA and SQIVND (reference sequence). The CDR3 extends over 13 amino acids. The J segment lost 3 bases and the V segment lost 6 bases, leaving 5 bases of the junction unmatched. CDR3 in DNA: TGTGCCAGTAGCACGGACAGGTTCTACGAGCAGTACTTC. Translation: CASSTDRFYEQYF.

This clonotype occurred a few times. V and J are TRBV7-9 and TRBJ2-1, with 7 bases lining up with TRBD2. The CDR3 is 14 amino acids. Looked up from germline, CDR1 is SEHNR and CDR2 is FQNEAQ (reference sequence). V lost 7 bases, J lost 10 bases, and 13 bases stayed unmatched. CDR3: CASKLGGTTREQFF. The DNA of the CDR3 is TGTGCCAGCAAACTCGGGGGGACGACGAGGGAGCAGTTCTTC.

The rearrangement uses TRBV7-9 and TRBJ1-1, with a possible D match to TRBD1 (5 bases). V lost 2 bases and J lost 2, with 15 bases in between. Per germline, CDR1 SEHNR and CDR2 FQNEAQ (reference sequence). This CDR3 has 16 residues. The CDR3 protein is CASSLSARGPNTEAFF. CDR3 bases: TGTGCCAGCAGCTTAAGCGCGCGGGGCCCTAACACTGAAGCTTTCTTT.